The 3 T cell receptor beta chains reported below all come from one sample, sequenced in a study of control samples from healthy donors and cancer patients. The repertoire was sequenced with immunoSEQ multiplex PCR; TCRdb's copy has only in-frame clones and lacks some. The profile covers 85,000 to 95,000 clones, with about 88% appearing a single time and 13% to 15% taken by the ten largest. The sequenced material came from blood. The receptor set was obtained from a woman in her 70s in good health.

This clone was counted at least ten times. The rearrangement links TRBV29-1 to TRBJ1-3; D is unclear. Looked up from germline, CDR1 is SQVTM and CDR2 is ANQGSEA. CDR3 size: 14 residues. Trimming took off 4 bases at V and 3 bases at J, with 13 bases between the two ends. The chain's CDR3 is CSVGEPNRGNTIYF. The CDR3 region has the DNA TGCAGCGTTGGTGAGCCAAACCGTGGAAACACCATATATTTT.

V usage is TRBV5-1 and J usage is TRBJ2-1; no reliable D call. The V end lost 4 bases, the J end lost 0 bases, and 8 bases lay between the germline ends. The CDR3 totals 14 residues. CDR1 SGHRS and CDR2 YFSETQ come from the germline V gene. The CDR3 loop is CASSAADSYNEQFF. The CDR3 DNA reads TGCGCCAGCAGCGCGGCTGACTCCTACAATGAGCAGTTCTTC.

In this sample, this clone turned up once. The chain is built from TRBV29-1 and TRBJ1-2, with D unclear. CDR1 is SQVTM, CDR2 ANQGSEA, per germline. The CDR3 consists of 12 residues. Deletions cut 4 bases from V and 4 bases from J, with 10 bases between. The CDR3 loop reads CSVGEKIYGYTF. In DNA, the CDR3 is TGCAGCGTTGGGGAGAAGATCTATGGCTACACCTTC.